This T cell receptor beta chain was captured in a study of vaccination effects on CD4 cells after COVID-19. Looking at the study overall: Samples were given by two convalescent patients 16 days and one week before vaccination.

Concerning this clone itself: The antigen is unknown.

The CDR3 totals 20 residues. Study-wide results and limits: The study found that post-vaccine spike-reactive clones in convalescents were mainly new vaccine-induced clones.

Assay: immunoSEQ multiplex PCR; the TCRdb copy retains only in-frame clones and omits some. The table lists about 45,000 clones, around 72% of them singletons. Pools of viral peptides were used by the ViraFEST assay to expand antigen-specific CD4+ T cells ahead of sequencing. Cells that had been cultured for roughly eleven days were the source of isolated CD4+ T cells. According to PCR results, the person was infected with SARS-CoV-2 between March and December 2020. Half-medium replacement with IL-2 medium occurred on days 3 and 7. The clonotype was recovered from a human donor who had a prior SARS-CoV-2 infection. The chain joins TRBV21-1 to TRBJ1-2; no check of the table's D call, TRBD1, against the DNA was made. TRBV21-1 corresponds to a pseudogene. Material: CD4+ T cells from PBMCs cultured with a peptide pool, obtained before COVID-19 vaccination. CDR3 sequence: CASSKAGLGRTPFRFYGYTF. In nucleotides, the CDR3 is TGTGCCAGCAGCAAAGCAGGTTTGGGCAGAACCCCCTTCCGCTTCTATGGCTACACCTTC.